This entry is about one T cell receptor beta chain. Per the authors' pipeline: Amplifying reference gene primers gave estimates of nucleated cell counts. The table came from immunoSEQ multiplex PCR; TCRdb's copy has only in-frame clones and leaves some out. D and trimming come from the DNA, and the V and J calls and clone size come from that table. This table has around 260,000 clones, 80% to 90% appearing once. V shed 10 bases and J shed 0 bases, with 3 bases lying between them. The germline gives CDR1 ENHRY, CDR2 SYGVKD. The CDR3 loop spans 11 amino acids. This sample was included in a study of blood T cell repertoires in COVID-19. Study-level information: From T cells, B-cell-depleted T cells, or PBMCs came the material, which was cDNA or gDNA.

This TCR was recovered from a woman aged 40 to 50 who had recovered from COVID-19. This chain joins TRBV10-3 and TRBJ2-2; D gene uncertain. Sequencing was carried out using peripheral blood. CDR3 sequence: CATANTGELFF. The CDR3 DNA sequence: TGTGCCACCGCGAACACCGGGGAGCTGTTTTTT.